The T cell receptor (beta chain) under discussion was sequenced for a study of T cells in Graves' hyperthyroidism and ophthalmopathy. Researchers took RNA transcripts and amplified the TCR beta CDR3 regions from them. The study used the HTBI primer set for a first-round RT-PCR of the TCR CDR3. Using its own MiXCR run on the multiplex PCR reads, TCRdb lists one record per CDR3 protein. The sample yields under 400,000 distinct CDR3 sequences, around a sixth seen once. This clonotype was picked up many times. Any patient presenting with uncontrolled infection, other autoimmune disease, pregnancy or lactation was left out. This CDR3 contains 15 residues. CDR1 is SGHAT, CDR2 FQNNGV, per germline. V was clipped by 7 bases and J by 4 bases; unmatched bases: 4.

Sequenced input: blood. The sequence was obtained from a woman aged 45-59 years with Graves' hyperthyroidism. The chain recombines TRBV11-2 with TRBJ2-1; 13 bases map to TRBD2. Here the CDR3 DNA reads TGTGCCAGCAAGAGACTAGCGGGGGGTTACAATGAGCAGTTCTTC. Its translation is CASKRLAGGYNEQFF.